These 25 T cell receptor beta chains were all obtained from the same sample, sequenced in a study of PD-L1 blockade in urothelial cancer listed by TCRdb under 2017. Library preparation used the immunoSEQ multiplex PCR assay. This immuneACCESS table, as held by TCRdb, lists in-frame sequences with V and J called but not all clones. Of the missing ones, under half trace to an unresolved V gene in checked studies; the others have no known cause. The table for this sample lists about 45,000 clones; about nine tenths of them were counted only once. The top ten clones comprise about 4% of the sample. Here the sequenced sample was PBMCs, taken around atezolizumab (anti-PD-L1) treatment. The receptors were gathered from an elderly man with urothelial cancer.

The chain uses TRBV5-1 and TRBJ2-3; 12 bases map to TRBD2. In germline, CDR1 is SGHRS, CDR2 YFSETQ. Unmatched junction bases numbered 9, after V lost 3 bases and J lost 4 bases. CDR3 length: 17 residues. The CDR3 loop is CASSWTPSGRAADTQYF. Written as DNA, the CDR3 is TGCGCCAGCAGCTGGACACCTAGCGGGAGGGCCGCAGATACGCAGTATTTT.

V usage is TRBV11-2 and J usage is TRBJ2-7; 10 bases align to TRBD2. The CDR3 contains 17 residues. CDR1 SGHAT and CDR2 FQNNGV come from the germline V gene. Unmatched junction bases numbered 9, after V lost 2 bases and J lost 2 bases. As DNA, the CDR3 is TGTGCCAGCAGCTTATTTCCAGGACTAGCGGAAACCTACGAGCAGTACTTC. Encoded protein: CASSLFPGLAETYEQYF.

The chain links TRBV6-1 to TRBJ1-5; D not certain. The CDR3 is 13 amino acids. The V gene lost 8 bases and the J gene lost 5 bases, with 13 bases spanning the gap. The germline gives CDR1 MNHNS, CDR2 SASEGT. CDR3: CASLLGSYQPQHF. In DNA, the CDR3 is TGTGCCAGCCTTCTCGGGAGTTATCAGCCCCAGCATTTT.

The chain employs TRBV19 and TRBJ1-2; 8 bases align to TRBD1. Germline lookup yields CDR1 LNHDA and CDR2 SQIVND (reference sequence). The CDR3 has 12 amino acids. V trimming: 6 bases; J trimming: 11 bases; junction bases outside the gene matches: 8. CDR3 nucleotide sequence: TGTGCCAGTAGCCCAGACAGGGGCCGGTACACCTTC. Its translation: CASSPDRGRYTF.

The chain combines TRBV6-6 with TRBJ2-7; D call uncertain. This CDR3 spans 14 amino acids. V was pared by 0 bases and J by 0 bases, with 6 bases between. Germline CDR1 MNHNY, CDR2 SVGAGI (reference sequence). The CDR3, as DNA: TGTGCCAGCAGTTACTCAGCGAACTCCTACGAGCAGTACTTC. It specifies CASSYSANSYEQYF.

The chain combines TRBV27 with TRBJ2-1, with TRBD2 matching 11 bases. CDR1 is MNHEY, CDR2 SMNVEV, per germline (reference sequence). V lost 4 bases, J lost 2 bases, and 19 bases stayed unmatched. The CDR3 length is 21 residues. Here the CDR3 DNA reads TGTGCCAGCAGTTCCCGCCTACCCCTAGCGGGAGGTAGCATCACCTACAATGAGCAGTTCTTC. Translating gives CASSSRLPLAGGSITYNEQFF.

In the case of this clone: One junction end disagrees with the germline gene, perhaps due to a read error. This rearrangement joins TRBV6-5 to TRBJ2-1, with 8 bases matching TRBD1. The CDR3 totals 14 residues. Germline CDR1 and CDR2: MNHEY and SVGAGI. The CDR3 DNA reads as TGTGCCAGCAGTCACTCGACAGGGGTCAATGAGCAGTTCTTC. Translating gives CASSHSTGVNEQFF.

The V gene is TRBV10-3, the J gene TRBJ2-2, with 7 bases fitting TRBD2. Germline CDR1 and CDR2: ENHRY and SYGVKD. The length of the CDR3 is 15 residues. After removal of 6 bases from V and 5 bases from J, the junction contained 9 bases not matched to a gene. CDR3 protein: CAIRTGGGVTGELFF. In DNA form, the CDR3 reads TGTGCCATCAGGACTGGGGGAGGGGTTACCGGGGAGCTGTTTTTT.

The chain recombines TRBV5-1 with TRBJ2-7; 11 positions match TRBD2. J was trimmed by 6 bases and V by 4 bases; bases with no gene match: 9. The CDR3 extends over 15 amino acids. Germline lookup yields CDR1 SGHRS and CDR2 YFSETQ. The CDR3 here is CASSPPGLAGGEQYF. CDR3 in DNA: TGCGCCAGCAGCCCTCCGGGCCTAGCGGGAGGCGAGCAGTACTTC.

The rearrangement links TRBV28 to TRBJ2-7; perhaps TRBD1 as D (5 bases). The CDR3 has 11 residues. V was trimmed by 7 bases and J by 3 bases, leaving 7 bases between them. In germline, CDR1 is MDHEN, CDR2 SYDVKM. The CDR3 nucleotides are TGTGCCAGCACCCAGGGCTACGAGCAGTACTTC. It translates to CASTQGYEQYF.

V and J are TRBV11-2 and TRBJ2-1; a possible D gene is TRBD2 (6 bases). The CDR3 runs 16 residues. The germline CDR1 and CDR2 sequences are SGHAT and FQNNGV. Trimming shortened V by 0 bases and J by 8 bases, and 17 bases separated the two germline ends. The CDR3, as DNA: TGTGCCAGCAGCTTAGACGGCGGGACTTCCTTTTATGAGCAGTTCTTC. Translating gives CASSLDGGTSFYEQFF.

V and J are TRBV5-5 and TRBJ2-1, with TRBD1 identical over 7 bases. V lost 4 bases to trimming and J lost 1 base; unmatched junction nucleotides: 5. This CDR3 has 15 residues. CDR1 and CDR2 (germline): SGHKS, YYEKEE (reference sequence). The CDR3 sequence is CASSPWTGSYNEQFF. The CDR3 DNA follows: TGTGCCAGCAGCCCCTGGACAGGTTCCTACAATGAGCAGTTCTTC. Supplemented by reference TRBV5-5 and TRBJ2-1, the full variable domain reads DAGVTQSPTHLIKTRGQQVTLRCSPISGHKSVSWYQQVLGQGPQFIFQYYEKEERGRGNFPDRFSARQFPNYSSELNVNALLLGDSALYLCASSPWTGSYNEQFFGPGTRLTVL.

The CDR3 DNA reads as TGTGCCAGCTCACCCCTTGGGAGGGGCGCGGACACTGAAGCTTTCTTT. Translated: CASSPLGRGADTEAFF. The chain links TRBV18 to TRBJ1-1; possible D gene TRBD1, 5 bases. Looked up from germline, CDR1 is KGHSH and CDR2 is LQKENI. The length of the CDR3 is 16 residues. V was clipped by 3 bases and J by 3 bases, with 17 bases between them.

The chain recombines TRBV11-2 with TRBJ1-3, with TRBD1 as a possible D gene (6 bases). V shed 7 bases and J shed 2 bases, with 12 bases lying between them. The germline gives CDR1 SGHAT, CDR2 FQNNGV. The CDR3 spans 14 residues. The CDR3 DNA is TGTGCCAGCATTGGTAGGGGGACTGGAAACACCATATATTTT. This sequence encodes CASIGRGTGNTIYF.

This clone was recorded only once. The rearrangement uses TRBV11-2 and TRBJ2-7, with a tentative D call TRBD2 (5 bases). CDR1 and CDR2 from the germline V gene are SGHAT and FQNNGV. V was cut by 5 bases and J by 4 bases, with 15 bases left in between. The CDR3 spans 14 residues. The CDR3: CASSHSPTIYEQYF. CDR3 nucleotide sequence: TGTGCCAGCAGCCACTCCCCGACTATTTACGAGCAGTACTTC.

CDR3 bases: TGTGCCAGCAGCCCCCGACTAGCGGGAGGTTACGAGCAGTACTTC. This sequence encodes CASSPRLAGGYEQYF. This chain uses TRBV7-2 with TRBJ2-7; 13 nucleotides agree with TRBD2. V shed 5 bases, J shed 4 bases, and the junction held 5 bases outside the gene matches. The CDR3 has 15 amino acids. CDR1 and CDR2 from the germline V gene are SGHTA and FQGNSA.

The chain carries TRBV4-3 and TRBJ2-3; 11 nucleotides agree with TRBD1. This CDR3 has 14 amino acids. V shed 6 bases, J shed 6 bases, and the junction held 5 bases outside the gene matches. CDR1 is LGHNA and CDR2 is YSLEER in the germline V gene. CDR3 sequence: CASSRGTGGDTQYF. CDR3 nucleotides: TGCGCCAGCAGTCGCGGGACAGGGGGTGATACGCAGTATTTT.

V and J are TRBV2 and TRBJ2-5; the D gene is possibly TRBD2 (5 bases). The ends were cut back, 5 bases at V and 2 bases at J, with 15 bases in the middle. Germline CDR1 reads SNHLY; CDR2 reads FYNNEI. There are 15 residues in the CDR3. This CDR3 is CASSSDSRIQETQYF. The DNA for the CDR3 is TGTGCCAGCAGTTCGGACTCACGGATACAAGAGACCCAGTACTTC.

The chain couples TRBV2 to TRBJ2-3; 11 bases match TRBD1. J gave up 3 bases and V 6 bases, and 5 bases lay outside the gene matches. CDR1 and CDR2 (germline): SNHLY, FYNNEI. The CDR3 runs 15 residues. The CDR3 sequence: CASRDRGRFTDTQYF. CDR3 nucleotide sequence: TGTGCCAGCAGGGACAGGGGGCGCTTTACAGATACGCAGTATTTT. Based on the CDR3 plus reference TRBV2 and TRBJ2-3, the full variable domain is EPEVTQTPSHQVTQMGQEVILRCVPISNHLYFYWYRQILGQKVEFLVSFYNNEISEKSEIFDDQFSVERPDGSNFTLKIRSTKLEDSAMYFCASRDRGRFTDTQYFGPGTRLTVL.

The rearrangement uses TRBV10-3 and TRBJ2-2, with 9 nucleotides matching TRBD1. Germline V gives CDR1 ENHRY, CDR2 SYGVKD. There are 14 residues in the CDR3. With V trimmed by 4 bases and J by 4 bases, 1 base remained unmatched. The CDR3 reads CAISGTGATGELFF. The DNA for the CDR3 is TGTGCCATCAGTGGGACAGGGGCCACCGGGGAGCTGTTTTTT.

This chain joins TRBV5-4 and TRBJ2-7, with 7 bases matching TRBD2. Germline V CDR1 and CDR2: SGHNT, YYREEE (reference sequence). The CDR3 is made up of 16 amino acids. Losses at the gene ends were 4 bases for V and 2 bases for J; bases not matched to a gene: 12. The CDR3 region is CASSRGGVLVTYEQYF. CDR3 coding DNA: TGTGCCAGCAGCAGGGGAGGGGTACTGGTGACCTACGAGCAGTACTTC.

The gene calls are TRBV11-2 and TRBJ1-1; unclear D gene. CDR3 length: 14 amino acids. CDR1 and CDR2 from the germline V gene are SGHAT and FQNNGV. V lost 5 bases and J lost 5, with 15 bases in between. CDR3 protein: CASSLDMERTEAFF. CDR3 nucleotides: TGTGCCAGCAGCCTCGATATGGAGAGGACTGAAGCTTTCTTT.

The rearrangement joins TRBV29-1 to TRBJ2-3; 8 positions match TRBD1. Per the germline V gene, CDR1 is SQVTM and CDR2 is ANQGSEA. This CDR3 spans 13 amino acids. The junction had 1 base not matched to a gene; V was cut back by 1 base and J by 4 bases. CDR3 residues: CSVEVTGADTQYF. The CDR3 DNA sequence: TGCAGCGTTGAAGTGACAGGGGCAGATACGCAGTATTTT.

This chain links TRBV7-9 with TRBJ2-1; 10 bases match TRBD2. This CDR3 spans 16 amino acids. CDR1 SEHNR and CDR2 FQNEAQ come from the germline V gene (reference sequence). Unmatched junction bases numbered 10, after V lost 5 bases and J lost 6 bases. This CDR3 reads CASSPPGLADVNEQFF. CDR3 nucleotides: TGTGCCAGCAGCCCGCCAGGACTAGCGGACGTCAATGAGCAGTTCTTC.

The rearrangement links TRBV4-3 to TRBJ1-4, with a tentative D call TRBD1 (6 bases). Trimming pared 5 bases from V and 6 bases from J, leaving 16 bases between. The CDR3 extends over 15 amino acids. CDR1 LGHNA and CDR2 YSLEER come from the germline V gene. CDR3 bases: TGCGCCAGCAGCGCGAGACAGGAGCCGTATGAAAAACTGTTTTTT. Translating gives CASSARQEPYEKLFF.